Listed here are 14 T cell receptor beta chains from one sample, sequenced in a study of blood T cell repertoires in COVID-19. This table comes from immunoSEQ multiplex PCR, and its TCRdb copy is limited to in-frame clones, with some not included. The sample has about 130,000 clones, roughly 90% seen once. The sequencing input was peripheral blood. The receptors were gathered from a man aged 50 or older with active COVID-19.

This clone was found a few times. J is TRBJ1-6 and V is TRBV27, with D unresolved. Germline lookup yields CDR1 MNHEY and CDR2 SMNVEV (reference sequence). Between the trimmed V and J ends, which lost 3 bases and 0 bases, there was a span of 9 bases. The CDR3 is 16 residues long. CDR3 amino acids: CASSFRPSSYNSPLHF. The CDR3 DNA reads as TGTGCCAGCAGTTTCAGGCCGAGCTCCTATAATTCACCCCTCCACTTT.

This sequence joins TRBV5-1 and TRBJ1-4; 11 bases are shared with TRBD1. V gave up 4 bases and J gave up 2 bases; unmatched junction bases: 4. Per the germline V gene, CDR1 is SGHRS and CDR2 is YFSETQ. The CDR3 is 16 residues long. The CDR3 region has the DNA TGCGCCAGCAGCGGGGGACAGGGGGTTACTAATGAAAAACTGTTTTTT. Translated: CASSGGQGVTNEKLFF.

This chain links TRBV7-9 with TRBJ1-6; possibly TRBD1 for D (6 bases). CDR1 and CDR2 (germline): SEHNR, FQNEAQ (reference sequence). The CDR3 runs 13 residues. The V end was cut by 2 bases, the J end by 8 bases, with 7 bases between. CDR3 coding DNA: TGTGCCAGCAGCTTAAAGGGGGATTCACCCCTCCACTTT. It encodes CASSLKGDSPLHF. Based on the CDR3 plus reference TRBV7-9 and TRBJ1-6, the full variable domain is DTGVSQNPRHKITKRGQNVTFRCDPISEHNRLYWYRQTLGQGPEFLTYFQNEAQLEKSRLLSDRFSAERPKGSFSTLEIQRTEQGDSAMYLCASSLKGDSPLHFGNGTRLTVT.

This clone appeared once. The rearrangement links TRBV6-2 or TRBV6-3 to TRBJ1-2; D call uncertain. With 3 bases removed from V and 5 bases from J, the gap between germline ends came to 10 bases. This CDR3 spans 13 amino acids. CDR1 is MNHEY and CDR2 is SVGEGT in the germline V gene. Written as DNA, the CDR3 is TGTGCCAGCAGTTATCCCGACGGGTATGGCTACACCTTC. Its protein is CASSYPDGYGYTF.

J is TRBJ1-1 and V is TRBV18, with TRBD1 identical over 10 bases. Germline V gives CDR1 KGHSH, CDR2 LQKENI. This CDR3 is built from 15 residues. J was trimmed by 4 bases and V by 4 bases; bases with no gene match: 6. The CDR3 loop reads CASSQDRGQSTEAFF. The CDR3 region has the DNA TGTGCCAGCTCACAAGACAGGGGGCAGAGCACTGAAGCTTTCTTT.

V is TRBV7-6 and J is TRBJ1-2, with D unclear. Trimming shortened V by 5 bases and J by 2 bases, and 15 bases separated the two germline ends. CDR1 is SGHVS, CDR2 FNYEAQ, per germline. CDR3 size: 15 residues. CDR3 sequence reads: CASSPGGMENYGYTF. As DNA, the CDR3 is TGTGCCAGCAGCCCCGGCGGAATGGAGAACTATGGCTACACCTTC.

This sequence joins TRBV5-4 and TRBJ1-4, with D unclear. Per germline, CDR1 SGHNT and CDR2 YYREEE (reference sequence). Trimming cost V 0 bases and J 8 bases, with 14 bases left between them. This CDR3 region has 15 residues. The CDR3 bases are TGTGCCAGCAGCTTGGACCCGGGTGGATTAGAAAAACTGTTTTTT. As protein: CASSLDPGGLEKLFF.

This clone was detected only once. V is TRBV19 and J is TRBJ1-5; TRBD1 is a possible D gene (5 bases). Germline CDR1 reads LNHDA; CDR2 reads SQIVND (reference sequence). The CDR3 spans 15 residues. Trimming took 3 bases from V and 0 from J, leaving 9 bases between them. The CDR3 DNA reads as TGTGCCAGTAGTATCGGACATTATAGCAATCAGCCCCAGCATTTT. Amino acids: CASSIGHYSNQPQHF. The whole variable domain, remainder taken from reference TRBV19 and TRBJ1-5, is DGGITQSPKYLFRKEGQNVTLSCEQNLNHDAMYWYRQDPGQGLRLIYYSQIVNDFQKGDIAEGYSVSREKKESFPLTVTSAQKNPTAFYLCASSIGHYSNQPQHFGDGTRLSIL.

This chain connects TRBV24-1 to TRBJ1-1; TRBD1 matches at 7 bases. Germline trimming cut 3 bases from V and 3 bases from J; bases unmatched to any gene: 9. This CDR3 spans 16 amino acids. Germline lookup yields CDR1 KGHDR and CDR2 SFDVKD. The CDR3 is CATSDRTGAGDTEAFF. The DNA of the CDR3 is TGTGCCACCAGTGATCGTACAGGGGCGGGCGACACTGAAGCTTTCTTT.

The CDR3 coding sequence is TGTGCCAGCAGGGTAGCGGGAGAAACCTACGAGCAGTACGTC. Protein sequence: CASRVAGETYEQYV. This chain uses TRBV6-6 with TRBJ2-7, with 9 bases matching TRBD2. CDR1 and CDR2 from the germline V gene are MNHNY and SVGAGI (reference sequence). Losses at the gene ends were 6 bases for V and 2 bases for J; bases not matched to a gene: 5. The CDR3 consists of 14 residues.

V is TRBV28 and J is TRBJ1-5, with 10 nucleotides matching TRBD1. The CDR3 loop spans 17 amino acids. The germline gives CDR1 MDHEN, CDR2 SYDVKM. The ends lost 2 bases at V and 4 bases at J; junction bases unmatched: 8. CDR3 in DNA: TGTGCCAGCAGTTTAGACGGACAGGGGGTTTTAAATCAGCCCCAGCATTTT. As protein: CASSLDGQGVLNQPQHF.

The V call is TRBV7-9, the J call TRBJ1-3; the D gene is possibly TRBD1 (5 bases). Germline CDR1 SEHNR, CDR2 FQNEAQ (reference sequence). V was trimmed by 5 bases and J by 4 bases, leaving 12 bases between them. The CDR3 runs 14 residues. The chain's CDR3 is CASSPRTSGNTIYF. The CDR3 region has the DNA TGTGCCAGCAGCCCTAGGACATCCGGAAACACCATATATTTT.

DNA of the CDR3: TGTGCCAGCAGCTTAGGAGGGGGAGAGTGGGCCAACGTCCTGACTTTC. Protein product: CASSLGGGEWANVLTF. The chain joins TRBV11-2 to TRBJ2-6; tentative D call: TRBD1 (6 bases). CDR1 is SGHAT, CDR2 FQNNGV, per germline. V lost 1 base and J lost 5, with 12 bases in between. This CDR3 contains 16 residues.

This sequence joins TRBV28 and TRBJ1-4; 7 bases line up with TRBD1. CDR3 length: 16 residues. Trimming took 6 bases from V and 2 from J; bases not matched to a gene: 9. Germline CDR1 MDHEN, CDR2 SYDVKM. The CDR3 DNA reads TGTGCCAGCAGCTCGGCTTTGACAGGGACTAATGAAAAACTGTTTTTT. Translated, it gives CASSSALTGTNEKLFF.